The TCR beta chain described here comes from a study of CD8 T cells in ankylosing spondylitis. This CDR3 region has 12 residues. The germline V gene encodes CDR1 SNHLY and CDR2 FYNNEI. V lost 6 bases and J lost 3, with 9 bases in between. Study-level results: Among TCR beta sequences, a motif of under 10 highly homologous variants appeared characteristic of ankylosing spondylitis blood.

Scientists made TCR beta libraries using quantitative 5'-RACE with molecular barcodes. TCRdb used MiXCR to reprocess the 5' RACE reads, holding one entry per CDR3 protein. The top ten clones hold 16% of a sample with roughly 190,000 distinct CDR3 sequences, 9.5% to 15% of them seen once. This clonotype turned up a few times. The antigen is not known. The sequence came from a male donor with ankylosing spondylitis or in good health (not recorded which). The chain links TRBV2 to TRBJ2-7; D perhaps matches TRBD1 (6 bases). The source material was blood, either unsorted or a sorted T cell fraction (not recorded which). CDR3 protein: CASRDRSYEQYF. The CDR3 DNA sequence: TGTGCCAGCAGGGACAGAAGCTACGAGCAGTACTTC.